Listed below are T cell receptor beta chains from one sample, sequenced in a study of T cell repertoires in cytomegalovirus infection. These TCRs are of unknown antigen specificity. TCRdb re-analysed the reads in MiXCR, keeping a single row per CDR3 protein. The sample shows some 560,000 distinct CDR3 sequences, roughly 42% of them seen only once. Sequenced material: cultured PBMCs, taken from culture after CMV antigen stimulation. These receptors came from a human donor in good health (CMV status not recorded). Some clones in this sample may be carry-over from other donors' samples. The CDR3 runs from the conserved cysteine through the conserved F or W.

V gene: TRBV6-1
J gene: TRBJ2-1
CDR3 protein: CASSEPREQFF

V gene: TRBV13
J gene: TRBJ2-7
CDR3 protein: CASSLARTGVDEQYF

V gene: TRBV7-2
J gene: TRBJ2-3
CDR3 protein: CASSSNAAGDTQYF

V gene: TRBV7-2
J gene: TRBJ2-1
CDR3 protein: CASSLISGLDWIF

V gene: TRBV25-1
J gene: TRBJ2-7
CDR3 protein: CASSEFRSRGYEQYF

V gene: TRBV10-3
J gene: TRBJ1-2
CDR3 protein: CAIMAEDYGYTF

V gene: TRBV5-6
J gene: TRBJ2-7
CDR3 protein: CASSLAESYEQYF

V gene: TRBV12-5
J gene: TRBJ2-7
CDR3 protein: CASGLAPDGRTNEQYF

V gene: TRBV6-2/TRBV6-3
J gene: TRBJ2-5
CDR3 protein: CASLGQKQETQYF

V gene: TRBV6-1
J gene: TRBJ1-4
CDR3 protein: CASSAYNSYATNEKLFF

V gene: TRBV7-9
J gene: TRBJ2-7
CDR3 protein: CASSYRGYEQYF

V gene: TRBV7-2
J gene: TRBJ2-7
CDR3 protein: CASSPAFGRAAAYEQYF

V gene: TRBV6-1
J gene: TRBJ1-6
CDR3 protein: CASSGGSYNSPLHF

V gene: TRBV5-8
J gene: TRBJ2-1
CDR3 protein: CASSFGRLREVAGEQFF

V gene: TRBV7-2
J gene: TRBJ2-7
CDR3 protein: CASRATSGRAYEQYF

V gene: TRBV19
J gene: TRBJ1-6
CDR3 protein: CASRRGASYNSPLHF

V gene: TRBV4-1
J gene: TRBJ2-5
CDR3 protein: CASSQVQRGGMVETQYF

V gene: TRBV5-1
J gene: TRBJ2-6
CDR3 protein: CASSLPSNTGANVLTF

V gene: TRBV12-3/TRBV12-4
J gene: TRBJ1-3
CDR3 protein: CASNPNGGNTIYF

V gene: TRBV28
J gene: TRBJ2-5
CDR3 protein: CASSRRGLASQETQYF

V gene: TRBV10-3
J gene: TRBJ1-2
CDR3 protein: CAISGQRSYGYTF

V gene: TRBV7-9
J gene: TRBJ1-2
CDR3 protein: CASSLESRGYGYTF

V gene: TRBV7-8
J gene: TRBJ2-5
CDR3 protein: CASSPGPGQGVWAQYF

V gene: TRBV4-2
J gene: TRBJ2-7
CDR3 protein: CASSQGKVGGPYEQYF

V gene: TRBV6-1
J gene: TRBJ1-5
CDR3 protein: CASSTHSVKDSNQPQHF

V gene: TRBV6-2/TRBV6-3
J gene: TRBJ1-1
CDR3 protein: CASSSGTLSAFF

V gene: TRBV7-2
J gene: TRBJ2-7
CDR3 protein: CASSTRRGWGYEQYF

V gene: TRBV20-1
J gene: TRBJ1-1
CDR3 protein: CSASPGGDTEAFF

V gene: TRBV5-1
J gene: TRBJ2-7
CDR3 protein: CASSLDIKRIYEQYF

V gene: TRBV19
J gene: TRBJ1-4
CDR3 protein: CASKGKGAANEKLFF

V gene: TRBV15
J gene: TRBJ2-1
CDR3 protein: CATSRGLATDEQFF

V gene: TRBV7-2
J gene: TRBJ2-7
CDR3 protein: CASSLAPGSGAQYF

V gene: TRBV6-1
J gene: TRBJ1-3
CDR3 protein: CASSSGQGNPGNTIYF